The 27 T cell receptor beta chains presented below share a single source sample, sequenced in a study of human T cells and chemical hapten exposure. Regarding time point: patch test 3, about 24 weeks after DPC sensitization. Treatment reported: therapeutic diphenylcyclopropenone sensitization with weekly scalp DPC. Total RNA was isolated from whole blood that had not been fractionated. TCRdb redid the calling of the RACE reads with MiXCR, one entry per CDR3 protein. The profile shows fewer than 40,000 distinct CDR3 sequences, roughly 13% of them singletons. This sample comprised whole blood, obtained in connection with sensitization to the hapten diphenylcyclopropenone (DPC). All receptors derive from a woman aged 40 to 50 with alopecia areata. Some clones in this sample may be carry-over from other donors' samples.

This clonotype came up many times. The gene calls are TRBV5-5 and TRBJ2-1; perhaps TRBD2 as D (5 bases). V gave up 3 bases and J gave up 7 bases, with 11 bases separating them. The CDR3 has 13 residues. Germline CDR1 is SGHKS and CDR2 is YYEKEE (reference sequence). The CDR3 here is CASSSGSLNEQFF. The DNA for the CDR3 is TGTGCCAGCAGCTCGGGATCCTTGAATGAGCAGTTCTTC. Together with reference TRBV5-5 and TRBJ2-1, the CDR3 gives the full variable domain: DAGVTQSPTHLIKTRGQQVTLRCSPISGHKSVSWYQQVLGQGPQFIFQYYEKEERGRGNFPDRFSARQFPNYSSELNVNALLLGDSALYLCASSSGSLNEQFFGPGTRLTVL.

This clonotype was counted ten times or more. V and J are TRBV20-1 and TRBJ2-7, with 11 bases matching TRBD1. This CDR3 is 14 amino acids long. J lost 2 bases, V lost 5 bases, and 5 bases had no gene match. Germline-derived CDR1 and CDR2 are DFQATT and SNEGSKA (reference sequence). The CDR3 reads CSAPPGQGAYEQYF. CDR3 DNA sequence: TGCAGTGCTCCGCCGGGACAGGGGGCCTACGAGCAGTACTTC.

The V call is TRBV28, the J call TRBJ2-7; unclear D gene. Germline lookup yields CDR1 MDHEN and CDR2 SYDVKM. Deletions cut 4 bases from V and 2 bases from J, with 9 bases between. The CDR3 spans 13 residues. The CDR3 spells CASSSRFPYEQYF. CDR3 in DNA: TGTGCCAGCAGTTCCCGGTTCCCCTACGAGCAGTACTTC.

This clonotype showed up just a few times. The chain is built from TRBV18 and TRBJ2-3; possibly TRBD1 for D (5 bases). Germline-derived CDR1 and CDR2 are KGHSH and LQKENI. Trimming pared 3 bases from V and 3 bases from J, leaving 16 bases between. CDR3 length equals 16 residues. The DNA for the CDR3 is TGTGCCAGCTCACCGCAGGGAATCCCAGGGACAGATACGCAGTATTTT. This gives the protein CASSPQGIPGTDTQYF.

The chain recombines TRBV29-1 with TRBJ1-2, with 7 bases that match TRBD1. Per germline, CDR1 SQVTM and CDR2 ANQGSEA. V dropped 6 bases and J dropped 4; count of bases not matched to a gene: 8. The CDR3 spans 13 residues. As DNA, the CDR3 is TGCAGCGTGGCCGCACAGGGGACCTATGGCTACACCTTC. Translation gives CSVAAQGTYGYTF.

V gene TRBV5-1 combines with J gene TRBJ2-3, with a weak D call TRBD1 (6 bases). Trimming took 0 bases from V and 1 from J, leaving 12 bases between them. The CDR3 runs 16 residues. CDR1 is SGHRS and CDR2 is YFSETQ in the germline V gene. CDR3 nucleotide sequence: TGCGCCAGCAGCTTGGTTGGGGGCCGAGGCACAGATACGCAGTATTTT. Amino acid sequence: CASSLVGGRGTDTQYF.

This clonotype was recorded many times. This sequence joins TRBV5-1 and TRBJ1-2, with TRBD1 as a possible D gene (6 bases). Germline values: CDR1 SGHRS, CDR2 YFSETQ. Trimming removed 1 base from V and 2 bases from J, with 9 bases in between. This CDR3 has 14 residues. Here the CDR3 DNA reads TGCGCCAGCAGCTTGCGGACAGAAAACTATGGCTACACCTTC. Amino acid sequence: CASSLRTENYGYTF.

This clonotype was recorded once. The chain joins TRBV29-1 to TRBJ2-3; 9 bases fit TRBD2. Per germline, CDR1 SQVTM and CDR2 ANQGSEA. CDR3 length: 15 residues. Trimming cost V 6 bases and J 0 bases; bases outside gene matches: 7. The CDR3 spells CSVKRLADSTDTQYF. CDR3 nucleotide sequence: TGCAGCGTCAAAAGACTAGCGGATAGCACAGATACGCAGTATTTT.

There are many counts of this clonotype. This CDR3 reads CASSGWPSSYEQYF. In DNA, the CDR3 is TGTGCCAGCAGCGGGTGGCCGAGCTCCTACGAGCAGTACTTC. This chain uses TRBV9 with TRBJ2-7; no clear D gene. The CDR3 spans 14 residues. V gave up 3 bases and J gave up 0 bases, with 10 bases separating them. Per germline, CDR1 SGDLS and CDR2 YYNGEE.

The chain uses TRBV27 and TRBJ2-2; possible D gene TRBD1, 5 bases. V lost 4 bases to trimming and J lost 0 bases, with 9 bases between them. This CDR3 is built from 15 residues. CDR1 is MNHEY and CDR2 is SMNVEV in the germline V gene (reference sequence). CDR3 loop: CASSYRQTNTGELFF. The CDR3 nucleotides are TGTGCCAGCAGTTACAGACAGACGAACACCGGGGAGCTGTTTTTT.

V and J are TRBV29-1 and TRBJ1-2; possibly TRBD1 for D (6 bases). This CDR3 spans 13 amino acids. V was clipped by 2 bases and J by 8 bases, with 15 bases between them. Germline V lookup: CDR1 SQVTM, CDR2 ANQGSEA. Here the CDR3 DNA reads TGCAGCGTTGAATGGTTTCAGGGGCAAGGCTACACCTTC. Translation gives CSVEWFQGQGYTF.

This clonotype was seen ten or more times. This chain links TRBV18 with TRBJ2-1; 9 bases map to TRBD1. V was pared by 3 bases and J by 8 bases, with 8 bases of the junction left unmatched. Germline assignment: CDR1 KGHSH and CDR2 LQKENI. There are 15 residues in the CDR3. The CDR3 nucleotides read TGTGCCAGCTCACCTCTCGGGACAGGGATAGATGAGCAGTTCTTC. It yields the protein CASSPLGTGIDEQFF.

The sample holds a few counts of this clonotype. V gene TRBV18 combines with J gene TRBJ2-6; a weak D match, TRBD1 (6 bases). The CDR3 runs 16 residues. CDR1 is KGHSH and CDR2 is LQKENI in the germline V gene. V gave up 3 bases and J gave up 3 bases, with 12 bases separating them. Written as DNA, the CDR3 is TGTGCCAGCTCACCGGAACAGGGCAGTGGGGCCAACGTCCTGACTTTC. Translating it yields CASSPEQGSGANVLTF.

At least ten counts were recorded for this clonotype. The genes are TRBV7-9 and TRBJ2-7, with 8 nucleotides matching TRBD2. The J segment lost 5 bases and the V segment lost 5 bases, leaving 11 bases of the junction unmatched. The germline gives CDR1 SEHNR, CDR2 FQNEAQ (reference sequence). This CDR3 comprises 15 residues. CDR3 in DNA: TGTGCCAGCAGCCCACGACTAGCGAGGGCCCACGAGCAGTACTTC. Protein: CASSPRLARAHEQYF.

This clonotype was seen ten or more times. This rearrangement joins TRBV6-2 or TRBV6-3 to TRBJ2-7; no reliable D call. The CDR3 has 15 residues. Germline V CDR1 and CDR2: MNHEY, SVGEGT. The V end lost 2 bases, the J end lost 2 bases, and 13 bases lay between the germline ends. The CDR3 DNA sequence: TGTGCCAGCAGTTACGGGTCGTCCGTAACCTACGAGCAGTACTTC. It specifies CASSYGSSVTYEQYF.

The chain has TRBV2 and TRBJ1-4; D is uncertain. The CDR3 runs 12 residues. The germline V and J ends were trimmed by 2 bases and 7 bases, with 5 bases remaining between them. CDR1 is SNHLY and CDR2 is FYNNEI in the germline V gene. The DNA of the CDR3 is TGTGCCAGCAGTGAAAATCTTGAAAAACTGTTTTTT. It codes for CASSENLEKLFF.

V usage is TRBV11-3 and J usage is TRBJ2-3, with a weak D call TRBD1 (6 bases). This CDR3 is built from 14 residues. Trimming took off 3 bases at V and 8 bases at J, with 15 bases between the two ends. The V gene's germline CDR1 is SGHNT and CDR2 YENEEA. The CDR3 DNA reads as TGTGCCAGCAGCTTCAGGGGTTCACAGGGTACGCAGTATTTT. Encoded protein: CASSFRGSQGTQYF.

This rearrangement joins TRBV24-1 to TRBJ2-5; D is ambiguous. Germline values: CDR1 KGHDR, CDR2 SFDVKD. V lost 3 bases to trimming and J lost 5 bases, with 3 bases between them. The CDR3 extends over 11 amino acids. This CDR3 is CATSDKETQYF. Here the CDR3 DNA reads TGTGCCACCAGTGATAAGGAGACCCAGTACTTC.

This clonotype showed up many times. The rearrangement uses TRBV3-1 and TRBJ2-3, with TRBD2 matching over 7 bases. Germline V gene sequence: CDR1 LGHDT, CDR2 YNNKEL (reference sequence). This CDR3 has 17 residues. Trimming cost V 1 base and J 2 bases; bases outside gene matches: 9. In DNA form, the CDR3 reads TGTGCCAGCAGCCAAGGTGGGCTAGCGGAGAACACAGATACGCAGTATTTT. Translation: CASSQGGLAENTDTQYF.

This clonotype has a count of ten or more. The genes are TRBV5-5 and TRBJ1-5; the D is unclear. CDR1 and CDR2 from the germline V gene are SGHKS and YYEKEE (reference sequence). The CDR3 runs 15 residues. Trimming removed 2 bases from V and 0 bases from J, with 9 bases in between. The CDR3 sequence is CASSFRLNSNQPQHF. The CDR3 region has the DNA TGTGCCAGCAGCTTCAGGCTGAATAGCAATCAGCCCCAGCATTTT.

This rearrangement joins TRBV12-3 or TRBV12-4 to TRBJ2-1, with 8 bases aligning to TRBD2. Trimming cost V 0 bases and J 2 bases; bases outside gene matches: 3. This CDR3 comprises 16 residues. Here the CDR3 DNA reads TGTGCCAGCAGTTTAGCGCTGCGGGGGGCCTACAATGAGCAGTTCTTC. Amino acid sequence: CASSLALRGAYNEQFF.

The V gene is TRBV5-1, the J gene TRBJ1-2; TRBD1 matches at 9 bases. This CDR3 spans 14 amino acids. The germline V gene has CDR1 SGHRS and CDR2 YFSETQ. V was clipped by 4 bases and J by 6 bases; unmatched bases: 7. The CDR3 spells CASSPYGTGNGYTF. In nucleotides, the CDR3 is TGCGCCAGCAGCCCGTACGGGACAGGGAATGGCTACACCTTC.

This clonotype has more than one count but fewer than ten. This rearrangement joins TRBV20-1 to TRBJ2-1; D remains ambiguous. The CDR3 consists of 13 residues. Trimming removed 3 bases from V and 3 bases from J, with 9 bases in between. Looked up from germline, CDR1 is DFQATT and CDR2 is SNEGSKA (reference sequence). The CDR3 DNA reads as TGCAGTGCTAGTTGGGCGGTCTACAATGAGCAGTTCTTC. Protein sequence: CSASWAVYNEQFF.

This chain connects TRBV6-5 to TRBJ1-1; tentative D call: TRBD1 (6 bases). Trimming left V 2 bases short and J 2 bases short, with 9 bases between. CDR1 and CDR2 (germline): MNHEY, SVGAGI. This CDR3 region has 14 residues. The CDR3 DNA follows: TGTGCCAGCAGTTACGGGGGCATTAACACTGAAGCTTTCTTT. Translating it yields CASSYGGINTEAFF.

This clonotype has a count of ten or more. The rearrangement joins TRBV6-5 to TRBJ1-4; 8 bases align to TRBD1. Germline assignment: CDR1 MNHEY and CDR2 SVGAGI. V trimming: 5 bases; J trimming: 5 bases; junction bases outside the gene matches: 10. The CDR3 loop spans 16 amino acids. CDR3 bases: TGTGCCAGCAGTCGCCGGGCTTCAGGGGGCAATGAAAAACTGTTTTTT. It specifies CASSRRASGGNEKLFF.

CDR3 sequence: CASSFSRDAAFYEQYF. The CDR3, as DNA: TGTGCCAGCAGCTTTAGTCGGGACGCTGCTTTCTACGAGCAGTACTTC. V usage is TRBV7-2 and J usage is TRBJ2-7; either TRBD1 or TRBD2 may fit D (5 bases each). CDR1 is SGHTA and CDR2 is FQGNSA in the germline V gene. V gave up 3 bases and J gave up 3 bases, with 18 bases separating them. The CDR3 has 16 residues.

The sample holds a few counts of this clonotype. The rearrangement uses TRBV29-1 and TRBJ2-1; a possible D gene is TRBD2 (6 bases). Germline V gene lookup returns CDR1 SQVTM and CDR2 ANQGSEA. The germline V and J ends were trimmed by 4 bases and 3 bases, with 10 bases remaining between them. CDR3 length: 13 amino acids. The DNA of the CDR3 is TGCAGCGTTGGGCACGGGGGCTACAATGAGCAGTTCTTC. This encodes CSVGHGGYNEQFF.